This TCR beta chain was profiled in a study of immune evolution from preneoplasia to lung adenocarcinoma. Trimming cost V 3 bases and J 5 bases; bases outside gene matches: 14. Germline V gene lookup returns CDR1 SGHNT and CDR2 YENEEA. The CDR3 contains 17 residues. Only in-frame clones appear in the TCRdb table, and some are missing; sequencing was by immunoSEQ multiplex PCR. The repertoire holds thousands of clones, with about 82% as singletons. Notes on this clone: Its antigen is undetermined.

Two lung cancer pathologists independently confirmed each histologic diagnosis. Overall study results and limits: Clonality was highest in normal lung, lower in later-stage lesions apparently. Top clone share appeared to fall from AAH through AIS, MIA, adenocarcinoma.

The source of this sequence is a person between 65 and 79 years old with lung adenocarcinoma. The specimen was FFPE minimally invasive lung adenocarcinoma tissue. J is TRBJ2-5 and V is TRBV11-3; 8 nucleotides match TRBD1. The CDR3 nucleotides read TGTGCCAGCAGCTTGGGCAGGGGGCGCGAAGTGACTGAGACCCAGTACTTC. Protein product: CASSLGRGREVTETQYF.